These T cell receptor beta chains were read from a single sample in a study of control samples from healthy donors and cancer patients. The table came from immunoSEQ multiplex PCR; TCRdb's copy has only in-frame clones and leaves some out. Altogether some 100,000 clones are present, 90% being singletons, with the ten largest covering more than 3.5%. The sequenced sample consisted of blood. These TCRs come from a human donor in good health. The donor label of this sample is uncertain. CDR3s include the opening cysteine and the closing phenylalanine or tryptophan. Fields, in order: D gene, clone size, V gene, J gene, CDR3 protein, CDR3 DNA. A D gene is named only where the DNA matches it firmly. Size tells how often a clone was seen (once, few, many) or the class of an expanded clone, and some rows leave it out.

d_gene: NA
abundance: NA
v_gene: TRBV3-1/TRBV3-2
j_gene: TRBJ1-4
CDR3aa: CASSQRQSGLNEKLFF
CDR3nt: TGTGCCAGCAGCCAACGGCAGTCCGGGCTTAATGAAAAACTGTTTTTT

d_gene: NA
abundance: NA
v_gene: TRBV5-1
j_gene: TRBJ1-1
CDR3aa: CASSLGPGNTEAFF
CDR3nt: TGCGCCAGCAGCCTGGGGCCGGGGAACACTGAAGCTTTCTTT

d_gene: NA
abundance: NA
v_gene: TRBV7-2
j_gene: TRBJ1-5
CDR3aa: CASSLGARVFNQPQHF
CDR3nt: TGTGCCAGCAGCTTAGGGGCTCGGGTCTTCAATCAGCCCCAGCATTTT

d_gene: NA
abundance: NA
v_gene: TRBV29-1
j_gene: TRBJ1-2
CDR3aa: CSAGTRYGYTF
CDR3nt: TGCAGCGCGGGGACTCGCTATGGCTACACCTTC

d_gene: TRBD2
abundance: NA
v_gene: TRBV5-1
j_gene: TRBJ2-1
CDR3aa: CASRPLAGNSYNEQFF
CDR3nt: TGCGCCAGCAGACCTCTAGCGGGGAACTCCTACAATGAGCAGTTCTTC

d_gene: NA
abundance: NA
v_gene: TRBV11-2
j_gene: TRBJ2-7
CDR3aa: CASSLNALGEQYF
CDR3nt: TGTGCCAGCAGCTTAAATGCGCTCGGTGAGCAGTACTTC

d_gene: NA
abundance: NA
v_gene: TRBV5-1
j_gene: TRBJ2-2
CDR3aa: CASSEGAGTGELFF
CDR3nt: TGCGCCAGCAGCGAGGGCGCGGGGACCGGGGAGCTGTTTTTT

d_gene: NA
abundance: NA
v_gene: TRBV19
j_gene: TRBJ2-3
CDR3aa: CASNLRGTDTQYF
CDR3nt: TGTGCCAGTAACTTGCGAGGGACGGATACGCAGTATTTT

d_gene: NA
abundance: NA
v_gene: TRBV30
j_gene: TRBJ2-3
CDR3aa: CAWSAALPLGDTQYF
CDR3nt: TGTGCCTGGAGTGCGGCTTTACCCCTCGGGGATACGCAGTATTTT

d_gene: NA
abundance: NA
v_gene: TRBV28
j_gene: TRBJ2-1
CDR3aa: CASSFFDEQFF
CDR3nt: TGTGCCAGCAGTTTTTTCGATGAGCAGTTCTTC

d_gene: NA
abundance: NA
v_gene: TRBV5-6
j_gene: TRBJ2-7
CDR3aa: CASSLGFTEQYF
CDR3nt: TGTGCCAGCAGCTTGGGATTCACCGAGCAGTACTTC

d_gene: TRBD1
abundance: NA
v_gene: TRBV6-5
j_gene: TRBJ1-2
CDR3aa: CATGQGRFKGYTF
CDR3nt: TGTGCCACAGGACAGGGCCGTTTTAAGGGCTACACCTTC

d_gene: TRBD1
abundance: NA
v_gene: TRBV5-1
j_gene: TRBJ2-1
CDR3aa: CASSSGTGGKDEQFF
CDR3nt: TGCGCCAGCAGCTCCGGGACAGGGGGTAAGGATGAGCAGTTCTTC

d_gene: NA
abundance: NA
v_gene: TRBV19
j_gene: TRBJ1-5
CDR3aa: CASSTDRYSNQPQHF
CDR3nt: TGTGCCAGTAGTACCGACAGGTATAGCAATCAGCCCCAGCATTTT

d_gene: NA
abundance: NA
v_gene: TRBV24-1
j_gene: TRBJ2-3
CDR3aa: CATSDFRAGRDTQYF
CDR3nt: TGTGCCACCAGTGATTTTCGTGCAGGGAGAGATACGCAGTATTTT

d_gene: NA
abundance: NA
v_gene: TRBV27
j_gene: TRBJ2-2
CDR3aa: CASSFQKAGFTGELFF
CDR3nt: TGTGCCAGCAGTTTTCAGAAGGCAGGGTTCACCGGGGAGCTGTTTTTT

d_gene: TRBD1
abundance: NA
v_gene: TRBV7-9
j_gene: TRBJ2-7
CDR3aa: CASSLAFYGQGSYEQYF
CDR3nt: TGTGCCAGCAGCTTAGCGTTTTACGGACAGGGGTCCTACGAGCAGTACTTC

d_gene: NA
abundance: few
v_gene: TRBV4-3
j_gene: TRBJ1-3
CDR3aa: CASSQAGSSGNTIYF
CDR3nt: TGCGCCAGCAGCCAAGCCGGAAGCTCTGGAAACACCATATATTTT

d_gene: TRBD1
abundance: NA
v_gene: TRBV5-1
j_gene: TRBJ2-6
CDR3aa: CASSLDPQGAAGANVLTF
CDR3nt: TGCGCCAGCAGCTTGGACCCCCAGGGGGCGGCTGGGGCCAACGTCCTGACTTTC

d_gene: NA
abundance: NA
v_gene: TRBV6-5
j_gene: TRBJ2-7
CDR3aa: CASSYSTGTYEQYF
CDR3nt: TGTGCCAGCAGTTACTCGACAGGTACCTACGAGCAGTACTTC

d_gene: TRBD1
abundance: NA
v_gene: TRBV5-1
j_gene: TRBJ2-1
CDR3aa: CASMKGQGSYNEQFF
CDR3nt: TGCGCCAGCATGAAGGGACAGGGGTCTTACAATGAGCAGTTCTTC

d_gene: NA
abundance: NA
v_gene: TRBV6-1
j_gene: TRBJ2-2
CDR3aa: CASSGSAWDNTGELFF
CDR3nt: TGTGCCAGCAGTGGAAGTGCCTGGGACAACACCGGGGAGCTGTTTTTT

d_gene: NA
abundance: NA
v_gene: TRBV5-1
j_gene: TRBJ2-5
CDR3aa: CASSFNGGETQYF
CDR3nt: TGCGCCAGCAGCTTTAACGGGGGAGAGACCCAGTACTTC

d_gene: NA
abundance: NA
v_gene: TRBV10-1
j_gene: TRBJ1-6
CDR3aa: CASSDGRGGNSPLHF
CDR3nt: TGCGCCAGCAGTGATGGAAGGGGCGGTAATTCACCCCTCCACTTT

d_gene: NA
abundance: NA
v_gene: TRBV6-2/TRBV6-3
j_gene: TRBJ2-2
CDR3aa: CASSQSRAANTGELFF
CDR3nt: TGTGCCAGCAGTCAGAGCAGGGCCGCGAACACCGGGGAGCTGTTTTTT

d_gene: NA
abundance: NA
v_gene: TRBV2
j_gene: TRBJ1-2
CDR3aa: CASSEGYGYTF
CDR3nt: TGTGCCAGCAGTGAGGGGTACGGCTACACCTTC

d_gene: NA
abundance: NA
v_gene: TRBV5-1
j_gene: TRBJ1-2
CDR3aa: CASSSNGGEGRYTF
CDR3nt: TGCGCCAGCAGCTCCAACGGGGGCGAGGGACGCTACACCTTC

d_gene: TRBD2
abundance: NA
v_gene: TRBV5-4
j_gene: TRBJ2-1
CDR3aa: CASSLTSGGHNEQFF
CDR3nt: TGTGCCAGCAGCTTGACTAGCGGGGGCCACAATGAGCAGTTCTTC

d_gene: TRBD1
abundance: NA
v_gene: TRBV6-6
j_gene: TRBJ1-2
CDR3aa: CASSGQGVNYGYTF
CDR3nt: TGTGCCAGCAGCGGACAGGGTGTCAACTATGGCTACACCTTC

d_gene: TRBD1
abundance: NA
v_gene: TRBV19
j_gene: TRBJ2-1
CDR3aa: CASSPGQGYNEQFF
CDR3nt: TGTGCCAGTAGCCCGGGACAGGGTTACAATGAGCAGTTCTTC